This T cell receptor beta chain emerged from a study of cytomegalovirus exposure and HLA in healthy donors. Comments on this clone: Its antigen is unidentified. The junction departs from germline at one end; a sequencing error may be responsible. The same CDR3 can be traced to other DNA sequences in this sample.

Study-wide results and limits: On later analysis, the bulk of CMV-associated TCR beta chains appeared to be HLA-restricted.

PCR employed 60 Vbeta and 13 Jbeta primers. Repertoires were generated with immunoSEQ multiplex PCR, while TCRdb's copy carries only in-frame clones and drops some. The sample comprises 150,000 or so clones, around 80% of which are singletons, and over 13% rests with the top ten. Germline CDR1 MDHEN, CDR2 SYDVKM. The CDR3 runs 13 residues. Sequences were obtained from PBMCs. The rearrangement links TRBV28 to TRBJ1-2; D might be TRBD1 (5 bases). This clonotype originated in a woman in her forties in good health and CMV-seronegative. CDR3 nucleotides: TGTGCCAGCTCCTTGGGGGGTAACTATGGCTACACTTTC. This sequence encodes CASSLGGNYGYTF.